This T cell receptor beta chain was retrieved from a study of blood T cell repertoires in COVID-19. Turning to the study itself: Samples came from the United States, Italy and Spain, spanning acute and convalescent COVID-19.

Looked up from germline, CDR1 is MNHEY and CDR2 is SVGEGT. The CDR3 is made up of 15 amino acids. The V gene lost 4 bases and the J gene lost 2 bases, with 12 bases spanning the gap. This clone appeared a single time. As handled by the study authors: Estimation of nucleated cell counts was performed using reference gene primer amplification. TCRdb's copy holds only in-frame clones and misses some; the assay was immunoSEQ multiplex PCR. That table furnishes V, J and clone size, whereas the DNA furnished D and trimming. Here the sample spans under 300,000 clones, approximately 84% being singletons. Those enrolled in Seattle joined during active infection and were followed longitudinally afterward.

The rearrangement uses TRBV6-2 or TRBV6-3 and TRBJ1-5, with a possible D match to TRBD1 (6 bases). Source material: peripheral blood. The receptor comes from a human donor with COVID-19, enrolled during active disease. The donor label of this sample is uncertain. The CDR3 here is CASSFGGGGNQPQHF. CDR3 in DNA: TGTGCCAGCAGTTTCGGGGGGGGCGGCAATCAGCCCCAGCATTTT.